The 10 T cell receptor beta chains reported below all come from one sample, sequenced in a study of T-cell reconstitution after alpha-beta-depleted transplantation in children. The authors prepared the TCRbeta library with unique molecular identifiers. MiXCR, run by TCRdb on the PCR reads, gives a single entry per CDR3 protein. The table lists hundreds of thousands of distinct CDR3 sequences, about an eighth of them singletons. Sequencing used PBMCs, obtained before TCRalphabeta/CD19-depleted stem cell transplant. Every receptor here comes from a girl aged 2 to 9 with congenital amegakaryocytic thrombocytopenia, due to receive a stem cell transplant.

V gene TRBV14 combines with J gene TRBJ2-1; weak D call: TRBD2 (6 bases). Germline loops: CDR1 SGHDN, CDR2 FVKESK. The CDR3 totals 15 residues. The germline V and J ends were trimmed by 4 bases and 4 bases, with 14 bases remaining between them. CDR3 nucleotides: TGTGCCAGCAGCCTGGGACTCCATGGGTACAATGAGCAGTTCTTC. This sequence encodes CASSLGLHGYNEQFF.

At least ten counts were recorded for this clonotype. The J gene is TRBJ2-5, the V gene TRBV7-9; TRBD2 is a possible D gene (6 bases). Trimming took off 3 bases at V and 4 bases at J, with 12 bases between the two ends. The CDR3 has 14 amino acids. Per the germline V gene, CDR1 is SEHNR and CDR2 is FQNEAQ (reference sequence). Written as DNA, the CDR3 is TGTGCCAGCAGCTTCGGGCTAGCGCGAGAGACCCAGTACTTC. This codes for CASSFGLARETQYF.

This clonotype came up many times. This chain joins TRBV5-1 and TRBJ2-7; D is undetermined. This CDR3 spans 16 amino acids. CDR1 is SGHRS, CDR2 YFSETQ, per germline. V lost 1 base to trimming and J lost 4 bases, with 18 bases between them. This chain's CDR3 is CASSLLLDTTLYEQYF. DNA for the CDR3: TGCGCCAGCAGCTTGCTCCTCGACACGACCCTATACGAGCAGTACTTC.

This clonotype was seen a handful of times. The chain links TRBV12-3 or TRBV12-4 to TRBJ2-7; D may be TRBD2 (6 bases). The V gene lost 6 bases and the J gene lost 12 bases, with 18 bases spanning the gap. The CDR3 totals 12 residues. The CDR3 DNA follows: TGTGCCAGCAGCACCGGGACCTTCGGGGGGTACTTC. Its protein is CASSTGTFGGYF.

This clonotype was recorded many times. The chain recombines TRBV5-1 with TRBJ2-2, with D perhaps matching TRBD1 (6 bases). V lost 3 bases and J lost 3, with 12 bases in between. Germline V gene lookup returns CDR1 SGHRS and CDR2 YFSETQ. The CDR3 spans 15 residues. CDR3 amino acids: CASSYRVADTGELFF. The CDR3 region has the DNA TGCGCCAGCAGCTACAGGGTTGCAGACACCGGGGAGCTGTTTTTT.

This clonotype was seen a few times. The chain combines TRBV20-1 with TRBJ2-1, with 11 bases identical to TRBD2. CDR3 length: 15 residues. The germline V gene has CDR1 DFQATT and CDR2 SNEGSKA (reference sequence). Trimming took 5 bases from V and 5 from J; bases not matched to a gene: 8. The CDR3 region is CSAPIPGLADNEQFF. CDR3 sequence (DNA): TGCAGTGCTCCTATCCCGGGACTAGCGGACAATGAGCAGTTCTTC.

This clonotype was recorded many times. The chain uses TRBV5-1 and TRBJ2-7; D perhaps matches TRBD1 (6 bases). Germline V gives CDR1 SGHRS, CDR2 YFSETQ. The V gene lost 5 bases and the J gene lost 2 bases, with 23 bases spanning the gap. The CDR3 spans 17 residues. The CDR3 nucleotides are TGCGCCAGCAGTCCGAATCAGGGAAGGACAGCCACCTACGAGCAGTACTTC. It encodes CASSPNQGRTATYEQYF.

This clonotype has ten or more counts. In nucleotides, the CDR3 is TGTGCCAGCAGCTTAGATACTAGCGGGGGGTACAATGAGCAGTTCTTC. Translating it yields CASSLDTSGGYNEQFF. This rearrangement joins TRBV7-2 to TRBJ2-1, with 12 bases matching TRBD2. The CDR3 length is 16 residues. Germline V gene lookup returns CDR1 SGHTA and CDR2 FQGNSA. V lost 1 base and J lost 4; bases outside the gene matches: 2.

This clonotype came up a few times. The chain employs TRBV12-3 or TRBV12-4 and TRBJ2-2; the D gene is possibly TRBD2 (5 bases). The CDR3 totals 15 residues. V lost 7 bases to trimming and J lost 1 base, with 13 bases between them. CDR3 nucleotides: TGTGCCAGCACTCCGGGAACCCTGAACACCGGGGAGCTGTTTTTT. Amino acid sequence: CASTPGTLNTGELFF.

This clonotype was observed many times. CDR3 in amino acids: CAIRSGSSYEQYF. CDR3 DNA: TGTGCCATCCGGAGCGGGAGTTCCTACGAGCAGTACTTC. The chain links TRBV10-3 to TRBJ2-7; 8 nucleotides agree with TRBD2. Looked up from germline, CDR1 is ENHRY and CDR2 is SYGVKD. This CDR3 has 13 residues. J lost 1 base, V lost 8 bases, and 4 bases had no gene match.